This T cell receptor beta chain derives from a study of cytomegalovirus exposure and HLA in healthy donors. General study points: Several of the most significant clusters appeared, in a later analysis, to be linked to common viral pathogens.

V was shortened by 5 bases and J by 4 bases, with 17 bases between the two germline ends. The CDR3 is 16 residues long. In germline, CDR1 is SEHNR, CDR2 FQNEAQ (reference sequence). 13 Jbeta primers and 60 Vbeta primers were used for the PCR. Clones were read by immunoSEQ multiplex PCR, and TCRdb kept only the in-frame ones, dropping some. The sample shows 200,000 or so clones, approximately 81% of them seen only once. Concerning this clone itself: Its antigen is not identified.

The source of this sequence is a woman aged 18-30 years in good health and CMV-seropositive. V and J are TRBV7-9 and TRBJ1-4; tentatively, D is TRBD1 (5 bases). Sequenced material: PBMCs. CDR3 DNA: TGTGCCAGCAGCAGATACCTAGGGGAACATAATGAAAAACTGTTTTTT. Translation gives CASSRYLGEHNEKLFF.